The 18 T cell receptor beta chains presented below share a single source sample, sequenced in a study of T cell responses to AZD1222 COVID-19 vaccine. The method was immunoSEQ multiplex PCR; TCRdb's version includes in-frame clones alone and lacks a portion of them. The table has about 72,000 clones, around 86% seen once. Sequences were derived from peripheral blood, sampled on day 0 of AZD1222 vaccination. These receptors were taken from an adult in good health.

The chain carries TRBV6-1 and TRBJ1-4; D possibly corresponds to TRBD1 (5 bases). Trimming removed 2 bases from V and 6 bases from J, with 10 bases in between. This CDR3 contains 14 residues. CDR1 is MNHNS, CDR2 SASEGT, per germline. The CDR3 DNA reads TGTGCCAGCAGTGAAAGGGGACTAGATGAAAAACTGTTTTTT. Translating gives CASSERGLDEKLFF.

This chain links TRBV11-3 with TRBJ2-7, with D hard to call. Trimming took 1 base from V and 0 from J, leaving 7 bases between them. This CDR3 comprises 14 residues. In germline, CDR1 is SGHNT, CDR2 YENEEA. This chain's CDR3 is CASSLVADSYEQYF. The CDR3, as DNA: TGTGCCAGCAGCTTAGTTGCCGACTCCTACGAGCAGTACTTC.

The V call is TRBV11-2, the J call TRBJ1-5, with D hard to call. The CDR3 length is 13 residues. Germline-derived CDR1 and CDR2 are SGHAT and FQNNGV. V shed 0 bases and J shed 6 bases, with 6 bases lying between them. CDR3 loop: CASSLDSGQPQHF. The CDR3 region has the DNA TGTGCCAGCAGCTTAGACAGCGGTCAGCCCCAGCATTTT.

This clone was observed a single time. The CDR3 DNA reads TGTGCCAGCTCACCAACAGGGCGCAACGAGCAGTACTTC. It encodes CASSPTGRNEQYF. The rearrangement uses TRBV18 and TRBJ2-7, with D possibly matching TRBD1 (6 bases). CDR3 length: 13 residues. CDR1 is KGHSH, CDR2 LQKENI, per germline. V was clipped by 2 bases and J by 5 bases, with 10 bases between them.

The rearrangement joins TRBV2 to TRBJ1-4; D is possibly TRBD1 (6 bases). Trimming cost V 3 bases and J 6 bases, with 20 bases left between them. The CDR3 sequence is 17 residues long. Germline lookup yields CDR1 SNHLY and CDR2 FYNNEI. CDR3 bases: TGTGCCAGCAGTGAGGGGGCACCTCTCGAGGGGGATGAAAAACTGTTTTTT. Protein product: CASSEGAPLEGDEKLFF.

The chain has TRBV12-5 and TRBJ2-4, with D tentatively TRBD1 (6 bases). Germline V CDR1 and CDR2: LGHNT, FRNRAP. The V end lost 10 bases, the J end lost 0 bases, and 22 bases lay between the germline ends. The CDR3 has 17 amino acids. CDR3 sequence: CATSGTPGELAKNIQYF. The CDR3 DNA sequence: TGTGCTACGTCTGGTACGCCAGGGGAGCTAGCCAAAAACATTCAGTACTTC.

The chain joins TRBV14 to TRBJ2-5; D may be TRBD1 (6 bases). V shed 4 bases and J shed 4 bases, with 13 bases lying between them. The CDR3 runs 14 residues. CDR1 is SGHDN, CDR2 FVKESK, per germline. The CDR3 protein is CASSPPGQGETQYF. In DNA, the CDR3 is TGTGCCAGCAGCCCCCCGGGACAAGGAGAGACCCAGTACTTC.

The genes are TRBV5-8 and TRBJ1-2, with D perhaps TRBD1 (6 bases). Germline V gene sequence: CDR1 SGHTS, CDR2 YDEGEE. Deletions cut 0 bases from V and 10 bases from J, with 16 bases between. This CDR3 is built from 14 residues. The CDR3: CASSLVGPGAFYTF. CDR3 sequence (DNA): TGTGCCAGCAGCTTGGTTGGTCCGGGGGCCTTCTACACCTTC. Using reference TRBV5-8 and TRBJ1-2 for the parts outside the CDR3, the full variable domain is EAGVTQSPTHLIKTRGQQATLRCSPISGHTSVYWYQQALGLGLQFLLWYDEGEERNRGNFPPRFSGRQFPNYSSELNVNALELEDSALYLCASSLVGPGAFYTFGSGTRLTVV.

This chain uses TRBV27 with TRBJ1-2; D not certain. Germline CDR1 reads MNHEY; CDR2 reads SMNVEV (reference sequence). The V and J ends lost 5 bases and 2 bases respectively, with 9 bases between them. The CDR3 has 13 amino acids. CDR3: CASSPSKNYGYTF. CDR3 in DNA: TGTGCCAGCAGTCCATCAAAGAACTATGGCTACACCTTC.

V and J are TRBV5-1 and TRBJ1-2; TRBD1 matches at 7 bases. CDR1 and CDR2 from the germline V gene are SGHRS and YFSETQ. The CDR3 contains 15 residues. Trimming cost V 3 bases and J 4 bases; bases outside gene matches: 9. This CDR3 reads CASSSSTTGVYGYTF. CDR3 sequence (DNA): TGCGCCAGCAGCTCATCGACTACAGGGGTCTATGGCTACACCTTC.

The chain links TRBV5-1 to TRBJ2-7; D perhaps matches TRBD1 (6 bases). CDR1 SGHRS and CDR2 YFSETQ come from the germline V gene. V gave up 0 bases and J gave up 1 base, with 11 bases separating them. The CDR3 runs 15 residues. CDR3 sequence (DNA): TGCGCCAGCAGCTTGGTCAGGGGCTTTTCCTACGAGCAGTACTTC. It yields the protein CASSLVRGFSYEQYF.

CDR3 loop: CASSFNTEAFF. The CDR3 nucleotides are TGTGCCAGCAGCTTCAACACTGAAGCTTTCTTT. V and J are TRBV11-2 and TRBJ1-1; no definite D call. V lost 3 bases to trimming and J lost 2 bases, with 1 base between them. The CDR3 loop spans 11 amino acids. Germline V gives CDR1 SGHAT, CDR2 FQNNGV.

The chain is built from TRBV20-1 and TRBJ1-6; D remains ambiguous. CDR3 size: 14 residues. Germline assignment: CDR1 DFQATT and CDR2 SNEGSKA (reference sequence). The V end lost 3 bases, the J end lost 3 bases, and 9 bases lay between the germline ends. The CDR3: CSASPDFYNSPLHF. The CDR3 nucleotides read TGCAGTGCTAGTCCGGACTTCTATAATTCACCCCTCCACTTT.

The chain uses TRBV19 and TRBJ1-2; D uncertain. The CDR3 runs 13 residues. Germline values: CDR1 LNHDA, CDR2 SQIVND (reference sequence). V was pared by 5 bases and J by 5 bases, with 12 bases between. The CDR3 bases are TGTGCCAGTAGTGCGGGTTTAGGGTATGGCTACACCTTC. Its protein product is CASSAGLGYGYTF.

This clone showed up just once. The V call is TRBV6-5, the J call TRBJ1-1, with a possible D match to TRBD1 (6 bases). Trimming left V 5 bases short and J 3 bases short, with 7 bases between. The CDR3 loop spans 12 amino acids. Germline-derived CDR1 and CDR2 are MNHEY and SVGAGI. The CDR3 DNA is TGTGCCAGCAGTCACAGGGACACTGAAGCTTTCTTT. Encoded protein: CASSHRDTEAFF.

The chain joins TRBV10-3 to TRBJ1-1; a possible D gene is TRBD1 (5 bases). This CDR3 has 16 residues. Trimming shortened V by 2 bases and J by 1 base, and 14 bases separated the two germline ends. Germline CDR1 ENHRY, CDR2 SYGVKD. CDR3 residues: CAISESGRARNTEAFF. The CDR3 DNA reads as TGTGCCATCAGTGAGAGCGGCAGGGCGAGGAACACTGAAGCTTTCTTT.

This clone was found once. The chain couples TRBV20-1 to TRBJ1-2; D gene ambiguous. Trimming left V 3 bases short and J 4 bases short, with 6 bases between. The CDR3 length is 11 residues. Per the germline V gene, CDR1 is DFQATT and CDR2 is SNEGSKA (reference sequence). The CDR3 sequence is CSASLTYGYTF. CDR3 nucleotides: TGCAGTGCTAGTTTGACCTATGGCTACACCTTC.

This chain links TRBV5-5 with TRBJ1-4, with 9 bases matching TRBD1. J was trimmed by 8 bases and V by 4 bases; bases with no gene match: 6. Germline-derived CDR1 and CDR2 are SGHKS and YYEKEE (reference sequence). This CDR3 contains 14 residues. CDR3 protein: CASSPGTGREKLFF. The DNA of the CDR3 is TGTGCCAGCAGCCCTGGGACAGGGAGGGAAAAACTGTTTTTT.